One sample yielded the 28 T cell receptor beta chains listed below, sequenced in a study of Ad26.COV2.S vaccination and SARS-CoV-2 variants (dated by TCRdb to the early 2020s). This specimen's treatment or condition label, interpreted: some 20 received Ad26.COV2.S at low or high dose, single or two shots; several received placebo; per-sample allocation not given. For vaccine and placebo recipients, repertoires were sequenced using samples collected on day 63 after the first injection. The receptor library was made with the immunoSEQ multiplex PCR assay. Entries here come from immuneACCESS through TCRdb and include only in-frame sequences with V and J called. Some clones fail to appear in such tables; in the studies checked, an unresolved V gene covers under half of the shortfall, and the cause of the remainder is unknown. For this sample the table gives about 350,000 clones, of which 88% were detected only once. The ten largest clonotypes hold approximately 5.9% of the sample.

Sample: peripheral blood, taken in a trial of Ad26.COV2.S vaccine versus placebo. These receptors all come from a person aged 18-60 years who received the Ad26.COV2.S COVID-19 vaccine or a placebo.

J is TRBJ1-2 and V is TRBV9; D perhaps matches TRBD1 (6 bases). This CDR3 contains 13 residues. The V gene's germline CDR1 is SGDLS and CDR2 YYNGEE. V lost 6 bases and J lost 5, with 14 bases in between. Written as DNA, the CDR3 is TGTGCCAGCACTAAGGACAGCTTGTATGGCTACACCTTC. Residues: CASTKDSLYGYTF.

The chain links TRBV7-9 to TRBJ2-7; TRBD1 agrees at 7 bases. After removal of 4 bases from V and 2 bases from J, the junction contained 5 bases not matched to a gene. CDR1 is SEHNR and CDR2 is FQNEAQ in the germline V gene (reference sequence). The CDR3 spans 14 residues. CDR3 protein: CASSSQGQPYEQYF. Here the CDR3 DNA reads TGTGCCAGCAGCTCCCAGGGACAGCCCTACGAGCAGTACTTC.

This clone showed up just once. This chain uses TRBV19 with TRBJ2-1; tentatively, D is TRBD2 (6 bases). Trimming took off 3 bases at V and 7 bases at J, with 13 bases between the two ends. Germline-derived CDR1 and CDR2 are LNHDA and SQIVND (reference sequence). The CDR3 length is 14 residues. CDR3 sequence (DNA): TGTGCCAGTAGTATCGGGGGAAGGACGAATGAGCAGTTCTTC. It codes for CASSIGGRTNEQFF.

The chain employs TRBV6-6 and TRBJ1-5; D might be TRBD1 (6 bases). Trimming removed 2 bases from V and 7 bases from J, with 12 bases in between. Germline CDR1 and CDR2: MNHNY and SVGAGI (reference sequence). This CDR3 comprises 14 residues. CDR3: CASSYAGERQPQHF. The CDR3 region has the DNA TGTGCCAGCAGTTACGCAGGGGAGAGGCAGCCCCAGCATTTT.

In its sample, this clone was seen once. The V gene is TRBV6-5, the J gene TRBJ1-1; 8 nucleotides match TRBD1. CDR1 MNHEY and CDR2 SVGAGI come from the germline V gene. J was trimmed by 4 bases and V by 6 bases; bases with no gene match: 7. The CDR3 sequence is 14 residues long. CDR3 in amino acids: CASSRTGSTTEAFF. The CDR3 region has the DNA TGTGCCAGCAGCCGGACAGGGTCGACCACTGAAGCTTTCTTT.

The J gene is TRBJ2-3, the V gene TRBV7-2, with 10 bases identical to TRBD1. V gave up 8 bases and J gave up 1 base; unmatched junction bases: 6. CDR1 is SGHTA, CDR2 FQGNSA, per germline. The CDR3 has 15 residues. The CDR3 is CASSEGTGGTDTQYF. The CDR3 coding sequence is TGTGCCAGCTCCGAAGGGACAGGGGGCACAGATACGCAGTATTTT. Variable domain in full (rest from reference TRBV7-2 and TRBJ2-3): GAGVSQSPSNKVTEKGKDVELRCDPISGHTALYWYRQSLGQGLEFLIYFQGNSAPDKSGLPSDRFSAERTGGSVSTLTIQRTQQEDSAVYLCASSEGTGGTDTQYFGPGTRLTVL.

The CDR3 sequence: CASSLAPGNQETQYF. The CDR3, as DNA: TGTGCCAGCAGCTTAGCGCCGGGGAACCAAGAGACCCAGTACTTC. This chain joins TRBV7-9 and TRBJ2-5, with D perhaps TRBD2 (5 bases). The germline V gene has CDR1 SEHNR and CDR2 FQNEAQ (reference sequence). Trimming took off 0 bases at V and 0 bases at J, with 8 bases between the two ends. CDR3 length: 15 residues.

This chain joins TRBV6-1 and TRBJ2-7; no firm D call. Germline V gene lookup returns CDR1 MNHNS and CDR2 SASEGT. The CDR3 loop spans 11 amino acids. Trimming stripped 1 base from V and 5 bases from J, with 3 bases between. The CDR3 nucleotides are TGTGCCAGCAGTGAAGGGGACGAGCAGTACTTC. Its translation: CASSEGDEQYF.

This chain links TRBV19 with TRBJ1-1; possibly TRBD1 for D (5 bases). The germline V gene has CDR1 LNHDA and CDR2 SQIVND (reference sequence). The CDR3 contains 14 residues. V was clipped by 5 bases and J by 1 base, with 11 bases between them. The CDR3 protein is CASSPQGENTEAFF. The CDR3 DNA sequence: TGTGCCAGTAGTCCCCAGGGAGAGAACACTGAAGCTTTCTTT.

The chain has TRBV30 and TRBJ1-2; TRBD1 matches 7 bases. The CDR3 has 12 amino acids. V was pared by 8 bases and J by 4 bases, with 7 bases of the junction left unmatched. CDR1 is GTSNPN and CDR2 is SVGIG in the germline V gene (reference sequence). The CDR3 loop is CARDRAVYGYTF. The CDR3 bases are TGTGCCAGAGACAGGGCTGTCTATGGCTACACCTTC.

V gene TRBV7-9 combines with J gene TRBJ1-5, with D perhaps TRBD1 (6 bases). Trimming cost V 7 bases and J 2 bases, with 12 bases left between them. Germline V gene lookup returns CDR1 SEHNR and CDR2 FQNEAQ (reference sequence). The CDR3 has 14 residues. The CDR3 coding sequence is TGTGCCAGCACCAATTCAGGGGGCAATCAGCCCCAGCATTTT. This codes for CASTNSGGNQPQHF.

The CDR3, as DNA: TGTGCCAGCAGTCTTCCTACTTCGACCCAGTACTTC. Encoded protein: CASSLPTSTQYF. The gene calls are TRBV6-2 or TRBV6-3 and TRBJ2-5; D unresolved. The CDR3 spans 12 residues. Trimming pared 5 bases from V and 7 bases from J, leaving 11 bases between. Germline V gene sequence: CDR1 MNHEY, CDR2 SVGEGT.

This sequence joins TRBV14 and TRBJ2-1; the D gene is possibly TRBD1 (5 bases). The CDR3 is 18 amino acids. Germline V lookup: CDR1 SGHDN, CDR2 FVKESK. V gave up 0 bases and J gave up 3 bases, with 18 bases separating them. CDR3 in DNA: TGTGCCAGCAGCCAAGATAAAACCCGAACGCAGGGCTACAATGAGCAGTTCTTC. Translation gives CASSQDKTRTQGYNEQFF.

The sample holds one count of this clone. The chain joins TRBV27 to TRBJ2-7; 7 bases agree with TRBD1. V lost 10 bases, J lost 7 bases, and 16 bases stayed unmatched. The germline CDR1 and CDR2 sequences are MNHEY and SMNVEV (reference sequence). The CDR3 covers 14 residues. CDR3 coding DNA: TGTGCCACCAGGATTCGACAGGGAGCTGGGGAGCAGTACTTC. Amino acids: CATRIRQGAGEQYF.

The chain couples TRBV14 to TRBJ1-2; perhaps TRBD1 as D (5 bases). Germline CDR1 and CDR2: SGHDN and FVKESK. Trimming pared 1 base from V and 2 bases from J, leaving 11 bases between. CDR3 size: 15 residues. Here the CDR3 reads CASSQARGLNYGYTF. The CDR3 DNA reads TGTGCCAGCAGCCAAGCTAGGGGATTGAACTATGGCTACACCTTC.

The chain is built from TRBV7-9 and TRBJ1-3, with a weak D call TRBD1 (6 bases). Germline values: CDR1 SEHNR, CDR2 FQNEAQ (reference sequence). The V and J ends lost 5 bases and 3 bases respectively, with 14 bases between them. CDR3 size: 15 residues. CDR3 protein: CASSVGGGNGNTIYF. DNA of the CDR3: TGTGCCAGCAGCGTCGGGGGCGGTAATGGAAACACCATATATTTT.

The chain is built from TRBV7-9 and TRBJ2-2; possibly TRBD2 for D (6 bases). V was cut by 5 bases and J by 1 base, with 14 bases left in between. The CDR3 has 16 residues. Germline loops: CDR1 SEHNR, CDR2 FQNEAQ (reference sequence). The CDR3 nucleotides are TGTGCCAGCAGCCGGGGGAGAGGTGAGAACACCGGGGAGCTGTTTTTT. Encoded protein: CASSRGRGENTGELFF.

The chain links TRBV7-2 to TRBJ2-7, with 11 bases aligning to TRBD2. The CDR3 totals 14 residues. Per germline, CDR1 SGHTA and CDR2 FQGNSA. Trimming removed 1 base from V and 12 bases from J; junction bases left unmatched: 8. The CDR3 is CASSLVPWGTSGYF. In nucleotides, the CDR3 is TGTGCCAGCAGCTTAGTACCATGGGGGACTAGCGGGTACTTC. The variable domain in full, completed from reference TRBV7-2 and TRBJ2-7, reads GAGVSQSPSNKVTEKGKDVELRCDPISGHTALYWYRQSLGQGLEFLIYFQGNSAPDKSGLPSDRFSAERTGGSVSTLTIQRTQQEDSAVYLCASSLVPWGTSGYFGPGTRLTVT.

This chain links TRBV19 with TRBJ1-6; D gene uncertain. The germline V gene has CDR1 LNHDA and CDR2 SQIVND (reference sequence). V lost 2 bases, J lost 0 bases, and 8 bases lay in between. The CDR3 length is 16 residues. CDR3 loop: CASSISASSYNSPLHF. CDR3 in DNA: TGTGCCAGTAGTATATCAGCCAGCTCCTATAATTCACCCCTCCACTTT. Variable domain in full (rest from reference TRBV19 and TRBJ1-6): DGGITQSPKYLFRKEGQNVTLSCEQNLNHDAMYWYRQDPGQGLRLIYYSQIVNDFQKGDIAEGYSVSREKKESFPLTVTSAQKNPTAFYLCASSISASSYNSPLHFGNGTRLTVT.

This clone was recorded only once. The chain is built from TRBV9 and TRBJ2-1; 10 nucleotides line up with TRBD2. V trimming: 0 bases; J trimming: 9 bases; junction bases outside the gene matches: 12. CDR3 length: 17 amino acids. Germline values: CDR1 SGDLS, CDR2 YYNGEE. Here the CDR3 reads CASSVGARAGGHAEQFF. The CDR3 coding sequence is TGTGCCAGCAGCGTAGGAGCTCGAGCGGGAGGGCACGCTGAGCAGTTCTTC.

The chain carries TRBV12-3 or TRBV12-4 and TRBJ1-2, with unresolved D. The ends were cut back, 5 bases at V and 7 bases at J, with 14 bases in the middle. This CDR3 spans 13 amino acids. The CDR3 sequence: CASSPPRRGGYTF. The CDR3 region has the DNA TGTGCCAGCAGTCCCCCCAGGCGGGGTGGCTACACCTTC.

The chain joins TRBV11-3 to TRBJ2-1; D is possibly TRBD1 (6 bases). The CDR3 has 17 residues. In germline, CDR1 is SGHNT, CDR2 YENEEA. Trimming pared 1 base from V and 4 bases from J, leaving 17 bases between. CDR3 nucleotides: TGTGCCAGCAGCTTAGGCGAGGGGGAAAACGGTTACAATGAGCAGTTCTTC. Encoded protein: CASSLGEGENGYNEQFF.

The J gene is TRBJ1-3, the V gene TRBV5-4; D is perhaps TRBD1 (6 bases). V was trimmed by 4 bases and J by 0 bases, leaving 14 bases between them. Germline V gene data show CDR1 as SGHNT and CDR2 as YYREEE (reference sequence). The CDR3 loop spans 16 amino acids. CDR3 in amino acids: CASSPGGASSGNTIYF. The CDR3 DNA reads TGTGCCAGCAGCCCCGGGGGGGCTTCCTCTGGAAACACCATATATTTT.

The chain combines TRBV7-5 with TRBJ2-1. TRBV7-5 has pseudogene status. The CDR3 covers 13 residues. CDR3 DNA: TGTGCCAGAAGCCGTAAATGGGGTAATGAGCAGTTCTTC. Protein product: CARSRKWGNEQFF.

The chain carries TRBV3-1 (or the pseudogene TRBV3-2) and TRBJ2-5; the D gene is possibly TRBD1 (5 bases). The V and J ends lost 1 base and 4 bases respectively, with 7 bases between them. There are 13 residues in the CDR3. CDR1 and CDR2 (germline): LGHDT, YNNKEL (reference sequence). CDR3 loop: CASSQGRVETQYF. The CDR3 bases are TGTGCCAGCAGCCAAGGCAGGGTAGAGACCCAGTACTTC.

The chain couples TRBV28 to TRBJ2-7; the D call may be TRBD1 or TRBD2 (6 bases each). The CDR3 is 14 residues long. Germline values: CDR1 MDHEN, CDR2 SYDVKM. With 7 bases removed from V and 2 bases from J, the gap between germline ends came to 15 bases. This CDR3 is CASTPGAGPYEQYF. The CDR3 coding sequence is TGTGCCAGCACCCCGGGGGCAGGCCCCTACGAGCAGTACTTC.

This rearrangement joins TRBV11-2 to TRBJ1-4, with TRBD1 as a possible D gene (5 bases). Trimming took off 6 bases at V and 3 bases at J, with 14 bases between the two ends. The CDR3 length is 15 residues. Germline CDR1 is SGHAT and CDR2 is FQNNGV. CDR3 sequence: CASRPGTAANEKLFF. For the CDR3, the DNA is TGTGCCAGCAGACCAGGGACGGCGGCTAATGAAAAACTGTTTTTT.

The chain links TRBV5-1 to TRBJ2-5, with D perhaps TRBD2 (5 bases). Germline CDR1 reads SGHRS; CDR2 reads YFSETQ. The ends were cut back, 0 bases at V and 3 bases at J, with 9 bases in the middle. The CDR3 contains 14 residues. The CDR3 protein is CASSLVSGKETQYF. The CDR3 nucleotides are TGCGCCAGCAGCTTGGTTTCGGGGAAAGAGACCCAGTACTTC.